The 17 T cell receptor beta chains below were found in one sample sequenced in a study of T cells in narcolepsy. Their cognate antigens are unknown. Clones were read by immunoSEQ multiplex PCR, and TCRdb kept only the in-frame ones, dropping some. There are some 1,600 clones in the sample; 35% to 50% occur only once, and under 20% lies in the top ten. What was sequenced was cultured CD8+ T cells from cerebrospinal fluid. The receptor set was obtained from a human donor with narcolepsy.

Details on this clone: Mismatch with germline at one junction end may stem from a read error. For the CDR3, the DNA is TGTGCCAGCAGCTTAGGGACTAACACCGAGGAGCTGTTTTTT. Amino acids: CASSLGTNTEELFF. The chain couples TRBV11-3 to TRBJ2-2; the D gene is possibly TRBD2 (6 bases). The CDR3 runs 14 residues. Germline V lookup: CDR1 SGHNT, CDR2 YENEEA.

V gene TRBV11-2 combines with J gene TRBJ2-1; D is unclear. CDR3 length: 11 amino acids. Germline assignment: CDR1 SGHAT and CDR2 FQNNGV. Trimming left V 3 bases short and J 11 bases short, with 8 bases between. CDR3 sequence reads: CASSFPLKQFF. CDR3 nucleotide sequence: TGTGCCAGCAGCTTCCCCCTCAAGCAGTTCTTC.

This clone was observed a few times. This sequence joins TRBV13 and TRBJ2-1, with D maybe TRBD1 (5 bases). The V gene lost 6 bases and the J gene lost 4 bases, with 10 bases spanning the gap. This CDR3 has 13 amino acids. Germline V gives CDR1 PRHDT, CDR2 FYEKMQ (reference sequence). CDR3 bases: TGTGCCAGCAGTACGGACACTTACAATGAGCAGTTCTTC. Translation gives CASSTDTYNEQFF.

This clone turned up a few times. This sequence joins TRBV27 and TRBJ2-2; D uncertain. Trimming removed 3 bases at V and 1 base at J, with 6 bases between. Germline V CDR1 and CDR2: MNHEY, SMNVEV (reference sequence). The CDR3 is made up of 14 amino acids. The CDR3: CASSFPQNTGELFF. The CDR3 DNA reads as TGTGCCAGCAGTTTCCCGCAGAACACCGGGGAGCTGTTTTTT.

On this clone itself: This likely traces to a read error, being one base from a far larger clone. The J gene is TRBJ1-1, the V gene TRBV7-8, with D possibly matching TRBD1 (5 bases). Germline V gene lookup returns CDR1 SGHVS and CDR2 FQNEAQ. CDR3 length: 13 amino acids. The CDR3: CALGAGLCTEAFF. The CDR3 region has the DNA TGTGCACTAGGGGCAGGGTTGTGCACTGAAGCTTTCTTT.

Only a few counts were recorded for this clone. The chain combines TRBV9 with TRBJ2-2; 10 positions match TRBD2. Trimming cost V 3 bases and J 7 bases; bases outside gene matches: 12. CDR1 and CDR2 (germline): SGDLS, YYNGEE. The CDR3 has 17 residues. CDR3 in amino acids: CASSATSAGGIGGELFF. The DNA of the CDR3 is TGTGCCAGCAGCGCCACGTCAGCGGGGGGGATTGGCGGGGAGCTGTTTTTT.

A remark on this clone: A far larger clone lies a single base away; this is likely a read error. V gene TRBV19 combines with J gene TRBJ2-6, with 8 bases identical to TRBD1. V lost 4 bases and J lost 0; bases outside the gene matches: 5. The CDR3 runs to 17 residues. The germline CDR1 and CDR2 sequences are LNHDA and SQIVND (reference sequence). CDR3 in amino acids: CASSTGDRSSGANVLTF. CDR3 bases: TGTGCCAGTAGTACGGGGGACAGGTCCTCTGGGGCCAACGTCCTGACTTTC.

This clone has a handful of counts. This sequence may be a read error, since a much larger clone differs from it by one base. The V gene is TRBV5-1, the J gene TRBJ1-5; a weak D match, TRBD1 (5 bases). Germline lookup yields CDR1 SGHRS and CDR2 YFSETQ. This CDR3 is built from 15 residues. In DNA, the CDR3 is TGCGCCTGCAGCTTGGGACCGCAGAGCAATCAGCCCCAGCATTTT. As protein: CACSLGPQSNQPQHF. Variable domain in full (rest from reference TRBV5-1 and TRBJ1-5): KAGVTQTPRYLIKTRGQQVTLSCSPISGHRSVSWYQQTPGQGLQFLFEYFSETQRNKGNFPGRFSGRQFSNSRSEMNVSTLELGDSALYLCACSLGPQSNQPQHFGDGTRLSIL.

This clone was found a few times. The chain combines TRBV27 with TRBJ1-5; TRBD1 agrees at 9 bases. Germline loops: CDR1 MNHEY, CDR2 SMNVEV (reference sequence). This CDR3 region has 14 residues. With V trimmed by 3 bases and J by 13 bases, 10 bases remained unmatched. CDR3 sequence: CASSLHTQGAEQHF. The CDR3 nucleotides read TGTGCCAGCAGTTTGCATACACAGGGGGCTGAGCAGCATTTT.

This rearrangement joins TRBV6-5 to TRBJ2-7; TRBD2 aligns across 13 bases. The CDR3 consists of 14 residues. Germline CDR1 MNHEY, CDR2 SVGAGI. Trimming cost V 6 bases and J 7 bases; bases outside gene matches: 6. The CDR3 coding sequence is TGTGCCAGCAGCCCGACTAGCGGGGGGAGTGAGCAGTACTTC. Amino acids: CASSPTSGGSEQYF.

This chain links TRBV21-1 with TRBJ2-5; the table's D call TRBD1 went unverified against the DNA. TRBV21-1 is listed as a pseudogene. The CDR3 length is 14 residues. Written as DNA, the CDR3 is TGTGCCAGCAGCAAAGGGACAGGGCAAGAGACCCAGTACTTC. It specifies CASSKGTGQETQYF.

This chain connects TRBV7-2 to TRBJ2-3; no clear D gene. V lost 1 base, J lost 6 bases, and 14 bases lay in between. Germline V CDR1 and CDR2: SGHTA, FQGNSA. The CDR3 spans 15 residues. CDR3 sequence: CASSLERGRYDTQYF. In DNA, the CDR3 is TGTGCCAGCAGCTTAGAGAGAGGCCGTTATGATACGCAGTATTTT.

This clone has a handful of counts. The chain is built from TRBV27 and TRBJ1-2; D remains unclear. This CDR3 comprises 13 residues. CDR1 and CDR2 from the germline V gene are MNHEY and SMNVEV (reference sequence). V lost 0 bases, J lost 4 bases, and 6 bases lay in between. The CDR3 region has the DNA TGTGCCAGCAGTTTATCCAGCCTCTATGGCTACACCTTC. This gives the protein CASSLSSLYGYTF.

This chain joins TRBV7-9 and TRBJ1-2; D is ambiguous. The ends were cut back, 3 bases at V and 6 bases at J, with 17 bases in the middle. This CDR3 contains 15 residues. Germline V gene lookup returns CDR1 SEHNR and CDR2 FQNEAQ (reference sequence). The CDR3 protein is CASSLDGGYGDGYTF. As DNA, the CDR3 is TGTGCCAGCAGCTTGGATGGTGGGTACGGAGATGGCTACACCTTC.

By sample fraction, this clone is medium-sized. V and J are TRBV7-9 and TRBJ2-1; a weak D match, TRBD1 (6 bases). This CDR3 is 15 amino acids long. V was shortened by 5 bases and J by 0 bases, with 11 bases between the two germline ends. CDR1 is SEHNR and CDR2 is FQNEAQ in the germline V gene (reference sequence). CDR3 nucleotides: TGTGCCAGCAGCGCTCAGGGGAGCTCCTACAATGAGCAGTTCTTC. It is translated as CASSAQGSSYNEQFF.

The V and J genes are TRBV7-6 and TRBJ1-1, with D tentatively TRBD1 (5 bases). Germline V gene data show CDR1 as SGHVS and CDR2 as FNYEAQ. The CDR3 is made up of 12 amino acids. Between the trimmed V and J ends, which lost 5 bases and 5 bases, there was a span of 9 bases. The CDR3 DNA reads as TGTGCCAGCAGCAGCGGGGGGACTGAAGCTTTCTTT. It yields the protein CASSSGGTEAFF.

This clone is categorized as large (0.1 to 1%). The CDR3 is CASSPQGPDTQYF. The CDR3 region has the DNA TGTGCCAGCAGCCCGCAGGGTCCCGATACGCAGTATTTT. This sequence joins TRBV14 and TRBJ2-3, with TRBD1 as a possible D gene (5 bases). Trimming stripped 4 bases from V and 6 bases from J, with 11 bases between. The CDR3 has 13 amino acids. In germline, CDR1 is SGHDN, CDR2 FVKESK. Using reference TRBV14 and TRBJ2-3 for the parts outside the CDR3, the full variable domain is EAGVTQFPSHSVIEKGQTVTLRCDPISGHDNLYWYRRVMGKEIKFLLHFVKESKQDESGMPNNRFLAERTGGTYSTLKVQPAELEDSGVYFCASSPQGPDTQYFGPGTRLTVL.